Shown below are 3 T cell receptor beta chains from a single sample sequenced in a study of spatial heterogeneity in lung cancer. Findings and caveats of the study: The study found that expanded intratumoral alpha and beta TCR counts tracked tumor mutation counts.

MiXCR, run by TCRdb on the 5' RACE reads, gives a single entry per CDR3 protein. The sample comprises 8,000 to 10,000 distinct CDR3 sequences, around 6.3% of which are singletons, and over 9% rests with the top ten. Their specific antigens are unknown. Time point of the sample: sample taken at primary tumor resection. Material: lung tumor tissue, obtained at surgery. Receptor source: a male donor with early-stage non-small cell lung cancer.

In its sample, this clonotype was seen many times. This beta chain is an off-target read within a library intended for alpha chains, so its frequency means little. The genes are TRBV28 and TRBJ2-7; 8 bases map to TRBD1. The V gene end was trimmed by 10 bases and the J gene end by 6 bases; junction bases not matched to a gene: 11. This CDR3 is built from 13 residues. Germline V gene lookup returns CDR1 MDHEN and CDR2 SYDVKM. The CDR3 is CATQSGQGGEQYF. The CDR3 bases are TGTGCCACCCAAAGTGGACAGGGTGGCGAGCAGTACTTC.

This clonotype is categorized as medium-sized (0.01 to 0.1%). This beta chain is an unintended read in a library built for alpha chains; its size means little. The J gene is TRBJ2-2, the V gene TRBV5-1; 7 bases are shared with TRBD1. With 7 bases clipped from V and 3 bases from J, the junction kept 3 bases outside the gene matches. Germline V CDR1 and CDR2: SGHRS, YFSETQ. CDR3 size: 13 residues. The CDR3 nucleotides are TGCGCCAGCCGGGACAGCTACACCGGGGAGCTGTTTTTT. Its translation: CASRDSYTGELFF.

This clonotype was seen many times. This beta chain turned up in a library designed for alpha chains; as an off-target read, its abundance says little. The chain links TRBV11-2 to TRBJ1-1, with D unresolved. CDR1 SGHAT and CDR2 FQNNGV come from the germline V gene. CDR3 length equals 13 residues. V dropped 1 base and J dropped 11 bases, with 14 bases sitting between them. This CDR3 is CASSLVGRVIAFF. CDR3 nucleotides: TGTGCCAGCAGCTTAGTCGGACGGGTGATCGCTTTCTTT.